A selection of T cell receptor beta chains follows, all from one sample in a study of blood T cell repertoires in COVID-19. Sequenced by immunoSEQ multiplex PCR; TCRdb stores in-frame clones only, minus some. The sample has some 250,000 clones; 88% are singletons. The sample was peripheral blood. The receptors were sampled from a woman in her thirties or forties who had recovered from COVID-19. Each CDR3 is given with its conserved first and last residue. The order of the fields is V gene, J gene, CDR3 protein.

V gene: TRBV6-6; J gene: TRBJ1-1; CDR3 protein: CASSYARGDTEAFF
V gene: TRBV4-1; J gene: TRBJ1-5; CDR3 protein: CASSPLTGYSNQPQHF
V gene: TRBV19; J gene: TRBJ2-1; CDR3 protein: CASSTTGSSYNEQFF
V gene: TRBV5-6; J gene: TRBJ2-2; CDR3 protein: CASSKRLAGGYTGELFF
V gene: TRBV30; J gene: TRBJ1-6; CDR3 protein: CAWREGQHNSPLHF
V gene: TRBV6-2/TRBV6-3; J gene: TRBJ2-2; CDR3 protein: CASSPSGSGLSGELFF
V gene: TRBV30; J gene: TRBJ2-7; CDR3 protein: CAWDPRGSYEQYF
V gene: TRBV7-2; J gene: TRBJ1-4; CDR3 protein: CASSPGGKLFF
V gene: TRBV7-2; J gene: TRBJ1-4; CDR3 protein: CASSPYRGELFF
V gene: TRBV28; J gene: TRBJ1-3; CDR3 protein: CASTPGQMWNTIYF
V gene: TRBV7-2; J gene: TRBJ2-4; CDR3 protein: CASSLIGTENIQYF
V gene: TRBV20-1; J gene: TRBJ2-7; CDR3 protein: CSARQDRVQYF
V gene: TRBV27; J gene: TRBJ2-1; CDR3 protein: CASSLWATGTSGQNEQFF